Listed below are T cell receptor beta chains from one sample, sequenced in a study of blood T cell repertoires in COVID-19. The table came from immunoSEQ multiplex PCR; TCRdb's copy has only in-frame clones and leaves some out. This sample yields under 300,000 clones, of which approximately 90% are seen a single time; approximately 3.3% belongs to the top ten. The sequenced sample consisted of peripheral blood. These receptor sequences come from a woman in her 40s with acute or convalescent COVID-19. Each CDR3 is given with its conserved first and last residue. Each record gives: J gene, clone size, D gene, V gene, CDR3 length, CDR3 protein, CDR3 DNA. A D gene is named only where the DNA matches it firmly. The size field is filled for only some rows; it gives once, few, many or a size class.

TRBJ2-3,.,TRBD1,TRBV2,16,CASRQQGRASTDTQYF,TGTGCCAGCAGGCAACAGGGGCGAGCAAGCACAGATACGCAGTATTTT
TRBJ2-1,.,.,TRBV19,18,CASRADSYFFSSYNEQFF,TGTGCCAGTCGAGCGGACAGCTACTTTTTTAGCTCCTACAATGAGCAGTTCTTC
TRBJ2-5,.,.,TRBV19,14,CASSIQGYQETQYF,TGTGCCAGTAGTATTCAGGGGTACCAAGAGACCCAGTACTTC
TRBJ2-3,.,.,TRBV2,14,CASGGGRKTDTQYF,TGTGCCAGCGGGGGGGGGCGGAAGACAGATACGCAGTATTTT
TRBJ2-2,.,TRBD2,TRBV4-2,16,CASSQGLAGGTGELFF,TGTGCCAGCAGCCAAGGGCTAGCGGGGGGCACCGGGGAGCTGTTTTTT
TRBJ2-1,once,.,TRBV18,12,CASSPTGNEQFF,TGTGCCAGCTCACCGACAGGCAATGAGCAGTTCTTC
TRBJ2-1,.,TRBD1,TRBV4-1,16,CASSQVGRGRDNEQFF,TGCGCCAGCAGCCAAGTAGGCAGGGGGCGGGACAATGAGCAGTTCTTC
TRBJ1-5,many,TRBD1,TRBV10-3,14,CAGGTGDSNQPQHF,TGTGCCGGTGGGACAGGGGATAGCAATCAGCCCCAGCATTTT
TRBJ1-6,.,.,TRBV29-1,17,CSVALSTSGSYNSPLHF,TGCAGCGTTGCCTTGTCCACCTCCGGCTCCTATAATTCACCCCTCCACTTT
TRBJ1-2,.,TRBD1,TRBV30,13,CAFQGQGFYGYTF,TGTGCCTTCCAGGGACAGGGGTTCTATGGCTACACCTTC
TRBJ1-1,.,TRBD1,TRBV13,15,CASSARDRVDTEAFF,TGTGCCAGCAGCGCCCGGGACAGGGTTGACACTGAAGCTTTCTTT
TRBJ2-1,.,TRBD1,TRBV27,14,CASSLGTAYNEQFF,TGTGCCAGCAGTTTGGGGACAGCCTACAATGAGCAGTTCTTC
TRBJ1-1,.,.,TRBV12-3/TRBV12-4,11,CASSSQGKAFF,TGTGCCAGCAGTTCCCAGGGTAAAGCTTTCTTT
TRBJ1-5,.,TRBD1,TRBV24-1,14,CATSDRGQGDTQHF,TGTGCCACCAGTGACCGGGGACAGGGAGATACCCAGCATTTT
TRBJ1-1,.,TRBD1,TRBV13,15,CASSPRQGLATEAFF,TGTGCCAGCAGCCCCCGACAGGGATTGGCCACTGAAGCTTTCTTT
TRBJ1-3,.,TRBD1,TRBV29-1,14,CSIKTGPSGNTIYF,TGCAGCATTAAGACAGGGCCCTCTGGAAACACCATATATTTT
TRBJ1-1,.,.,TRBV6-1,14,CASSERVGQSEAFF,TGTGCCAGCAGTGAAAGGGTCGGACAGTCTGAAGCTTTCTTT
TRBJ1-5,.,TRBD1,TRBV10-3,14,CAIADRTRDQPQHF,TGTGCCATCGCGGACAGGACGAGAGATCAGCCCCAGCATTTT
TRBJ1-6,once,.,TRBV4-1,13,CASTGGDNSPLHF,TGCGCCAGCACGGGGGGCGATAATTCACCCCTCCACTTT
TRBJ2-4,.,TRBD1,TRBV9,15,CASSVGGTGVGIQYF,TGTGCCAGCAGCGTAGGTGGGACAGGTGTAGGCATTCAGTACTTC
TRBJ1-3,.,TRBD1,TRBV27,14,CASSLGQGADTIYF,TGTGCCAGCAGTCTGGGGCAGGGGGCAGACACCATATATTTT
TRBJ2-3,.,.,TRBV4-1,16,CASSQGGGFGTDTQYF,TGCGCCAGCAGCCAAGGTGGGGGGTTTGGCACAGATACGCAGTATTTT
TRBJ1-1,.,.,TRBV6-5,14,CASSAELVNTEAFF,TGTGCCAGCAGCGCGGAATTAGTTAACACTGAAGCTTTCTTT
TRBJ2-2,.,.,TRBV24-1,15,CATSDLVHPTGELFF,TGTGCCACCAGTGATTTAGTACACCCCACCGGGGAGCTGTTTTTT